This is a list of T cell receptor beta chains from one sample in a study of T-cell reconstitution after alpha-beta-depleted transplantation in children. Via MiXCR, TCRdb re-called the PCR reads, giving one row per CDR3 protein. Seen here are 350,000 to 450,000 distinct CDR3 sequences, 13% observed once, and the top ten hold about 3.9%. The sequencing used PBMCs, collected from the stem cell graft. Source of these receptors: a human donor who donated a stem cell graft to a child with Fanconi anemia. CDR3s leave out the opening cysteine and the closing phenylalanine or tryptophan. Fields, in order: clone size, J gene, V gene, D gene, CDR3 protein. A D gene is named only where the DNA matches it firmly. Where a row states a size, it is once, few, many or the class of an expanded clone; other rows omit it.

many,TRBJ1-4,TRBV12-3/TRBV12-4,-,ASSSQGNEKLF
-,TRBJ1-4,TRBV4-3,-,ASSQAPQGIGWNEKLF
few,TRBJ2-1,TRBV20-1,TRBD2,SARAGGSSYNEQF
-,TRBJ1-3,TRBV19,-,ASKENSGNTIY
many,TRBJ2-2,TRBV4-2,-,ASSLRRAQGFGELF
few,TRBJ2-7,TRBV9,-,ASSPDGGGPYEQY
-,TRBJ2-7,TRBV29-1,TRBD2,SVELAETYEQY
many,TRBJ2-7,TRBV12-3/TRBV12-4,TRBD1,ASSPPGTGLGEQY
-,TRBJ2-3,TRBV12-3/TRBV12-4,-,ASSPRAVGIDTQY
many,TRBJ2-2,TRBV24-1,-,ATQAATDLDGELF
many,TRBJ1-5,TRBV6-2/TRBV6-3,-,ASSYVGYSNQPQH
-,TRBJ1-2,TRBV30,-,AWSVTSGLGYT
-,TRBJ2-3,TRBV5-6,TRBD1,ASSLKLWDSFGDTQY
many,TRBJ2-1,TRBV28,-,ASSLSGVLNEQF
few,TRBJ2-1,TRBV4-3,-,ASSLQWVGAYNEQF
-,TRBJ2-3,TRBV7-6,TRBD2,ASSLPGLAGGHTDTQY
few,TRBJ2-3,TRBV12-3/TRBV12-4,TRBD1,ASTYSGQDWDTQY
-,TRBJ2-3,TRBV2,-,ASELVPDTQY
-,TRBJ2-4,TRBV28,-,ASSPSTEPGAKNIQY
-,TRBJ1-2,TRBV7-8,TRBD1,ASSLWDRPNGYT
-,TRBJ1-6,TRBV4-2,TRBD1,ASSQATGEGSPLH
many,TRBJ2-5,TRBV28,-,ASSLERELQETQY
many,TRBJ2-1,TRBV15,-,ATSRDNKETYYNEQF
few,TRBJ2-1,TRBV7-2,-,ASSRTSGQNEQF
-,TRBJ1-2,TRBV7-2,-,ATRTEGGAGLDYGYT
few,TRBJ2-2,TRBV11-2,TRBD1,ASMSHHRDRDRGYTGELF
-,TRBJ1-5,TRBV12-3/TRBV12-4,-,ASATGSRRANQPQH
once,TRBJ1-2,TRBV2,-,ASSEGRERGYT
few,TRBJ2-2,TRBV7-2,TRBD1,ASSLQGANGELF
many,TRBJ1-6,TRBV7-6,TRBD1,ASSLDRANSPLH
-,TRBJ1-1,TRBV10-3,-,AIRNGRATTEAF
many,TRBJ2-5,TRBV20-1,TRBD2,SVRGGQETQY
-,TRBJ2-5,TRBV20-1,-,SASLWDVGKTETQY
many,TRBJ2-1,TRBV29-1,-,SVEGRDGDYNEQF
many,TRBJ2-2,TRBV6-1,-,ASTIRRTGELF
-,TRBJ2-5,TRBV6-1,TRBD2,ASNPGGPVETQY
many,TRBJ2-5,TRBV5-5,TRBD2,ASRGGPWDQETQY